Detailed here is one TCR beta chain. Its antigen target is currently unknown. No base quality information exists; no much larger clone differs at one position. In the germline V gene (reference sequence), CDR1 corresponds to MNHEY and CDR2 to SMNVEV. The CDR3 sequence holds 11 residues, the cysteine and phenylalanine included. Only CDR3 DNA remains: 33 bases, in frame from the first base. V is cut by 5 bases and J by 1 base, and the space between the germline ends is 3 bases. The time point label, as the study defines it: baseline before oral tofacitinib. From alopecia areata patients, peripheral blood was collected along with lesional scalp punch biopsies. PBMCs were separated by density centrifugation and stained for CD3, CD4 and CD8, after which CD4+ and CD8+ T cells were sorted on a FACSAria. Preparation of the library involved the immunoSEQ multiplex PCR assay. RNA was extracted from all samples and reverse transcribed into cDNA, which served as template for TCR sequencing. First-strand cDNA was synthesized with SuperScript III using a 2:1 mix of oligo-dT and random hexamers. Amplification bias was assessed with a synthetic immune receptor repertoire, and residual bias was removed computationally. The study's processing was this. Raw reads were preprocessed to remove errors, and CDR3 was defined according to IMGT conventions as the region from the conserved cysteine to phenylalanine. Clonality was computed by normalizing Shannon entropy by log2 of the number of productive unique TCRs and subtracting the result from 1. CD4 or CD8 identity of scalp clones was inferred by cross-referencing scalp TCRbeta sequences with sorted blood CD4 and CD8 repertoires. TCRdb mirrors the immuneACCESS table, restricted to in-frame sequences. Some clones are absent from its copies; in checked studies, under half trace to an unresolved V gene, and the reason for the others is unknown. V and J calls and clone size are those listed in that table; D and trimming were worked out from the DNA. For this sample the table gives around 160,000 clones, of which around 87% were detected only once. More than 13% of the sample lies in the top ten.

This sample is part of a study of CD8+ T cells in alopecia areata (dated by TCRdb to 2017 to 2018). With respect to the entire study: Treated patients were enrolled in an open-label pilot trial of oral tofacitinib, 5 to 10 mg twice daily, for moderate-to-severe alopecia areata. Scalp tissue and sorted CD4+ and CD8+ peripheral blood T cells from patchy and totalis/universalis alopecia areata patients and from healthy controls were covered by human TCRbeta sequencing. Tofacitinib was administered for 6 to 18 months, and 6 months of follow-up off drug were then conducted to assess delayed response and recurrence. To study T cell clonal expansion in alopecia areata, the researchers applied high-throughput TCRbeta sequencing to both the C3H/HeJ mouse model and human patients. Biopsies were taken from tofacitinib-treated patients at baseline and again at 4 and 24 weeks into treatment, and several of those patients also had a later scalp biopsy. The RNA source kit depended on sample type: the PAXgene miRNA kit for fixed scalp, the miRNeasy kit for PBMCs, and the RNeasy kit for mouse skin. Scalp clonality was compared among normal scalp (n=4), patchy alopecia areata scalp (n=8), and alopecia totalis/universalis scalp (n=8). Amplification of TCRbeta CDR3 regions was done by immunoSEQ multiplex PCR using 35 Vbeta forward primers and 13 Jbeta reverse primers.

General conclusions and limits of the study: Compared with normal scalp, lesional scalp had higher clonality and more expanded CD8+ clones, particularly in alopecia totalis/universalis, a pattern that suggests antigenic drive. Compared with mice, TCR sequences shared between patients were less clear, possibly partly because of HLA diversity across the patient population. Unlike mouse skin, where gammadelta T cells dominate, normal human skin contains resident alphabeta T cells that get sequenced too, which complicates analysis of the scalp TCR repertoire.

The chain uses TRBV27 and TRBJ2-7, with no confidently assigned D gene. The clonotype comes from a human donor with alopecia areata. Sequenced material: CD8+ T cells sorted from blood, taken at week 0. The encoded CDR3 is CASSGSYEQYF. The DNA reads TGTGCCAGCAGTGGATCCTACGAGCAGTACTTC.